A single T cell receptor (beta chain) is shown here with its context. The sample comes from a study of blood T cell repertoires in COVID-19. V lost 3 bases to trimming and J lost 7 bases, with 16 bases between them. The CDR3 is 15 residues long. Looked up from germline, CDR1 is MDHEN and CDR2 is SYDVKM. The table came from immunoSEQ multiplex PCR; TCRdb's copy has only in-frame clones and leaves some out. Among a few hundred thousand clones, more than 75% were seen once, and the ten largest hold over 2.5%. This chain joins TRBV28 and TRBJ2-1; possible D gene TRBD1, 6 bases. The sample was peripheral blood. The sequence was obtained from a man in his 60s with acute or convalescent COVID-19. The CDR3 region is CASSFRGGRLNEQFF. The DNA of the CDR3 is TGTGCCAGCAGTTTTCGTGGGGGCCGGTTGAATGAGCAGTTCTTC.